This T cell receptor beta chain came from a study of T-cell reconstitution after alpha-beta-depleted transplantation in children. Study-wide points: Several hundred graft clones that had expanded were reportedly the source of alpha-beta T cells about two months after transplant. After one year, T-cell counts and TCRbeta diversity mostly came from new T cells.

Worth noting for this clonotype: The antigen remains undetermined.

A TCRbeta library incorporating unique molecular identifiers was prepared. TCRdb independently ran MiXCR on the PCR reads; one entry per CDR3 protein. The repertoire holds 250,000 to 300,000 distinct CDR3 sequences, with around 7.3% as singletons. The material was peripheral blood, obtained 360 days after TCRalphabeta/CD19-depleted stem cell transplant. The clonotype comes from a female patient between 2 and 15 years old who had a stem cell transplant for Fanconi anemia, so the T cells may come from the graft donor.

The DNA of the CDR3 is TGTGCCAGCAGCGTAGGGACCCCGGGGAAGACTGAAGCTTTCTTT. It codes for CASSVGTPGKTEAFF. The chain joins TRBV9 to TRBJ1-1; D remains ambiguous. Germline values: CDR1 SGDLS, CDR2 YYNGEE. CDR3 length: 15 amino acids. V lost 0 bases and J 5 bases, leaving 14 bases between the germline ends.